Below, 26 T cell receptor beta chains from the same sample are listed, as sequenced in a study of control samples from healthy donors and cancer patients. The method was immunoSEQ multiplex PCR; TCRdb's version includes in-frame clones alone and lacks a portion of them. The table has 150,000 to 200,000 clones, just over 90% seen once. The sample consisted of blood. The receptors derive from a man aged 25-45 years in good health.

The rearrangement joins TRBV30 to TRBJ2-7; D may be TRBD2 (5 bases). The germline V gene has CDR1 GTSNPN and CDR2 SVGIG (reference sequence). Deletions cut 4 bases from V and 4 bases from J, with 14 bases between. CDR3 length equals 13 residues. The CDR3 spells CAWNGVASYEQYF. The CDR3 DNA reads TGTGCCTGGAACGGGGTAGCATCGTACGAGCAGTACTTC.

V usage is TRBV18 and J usage is TRBJ1-2; D might be TRBD1 (5 bases). The CDR3 sequence is 14 residues long. V shed 3 bases and J shed 4 bases, with 12 bases lying between them. Germline V lookup: CDR1 KGHSH, CDR2 LQKENI. CDR3 protein: CASSPGASLYGYTF. The CDR3 coding sequence is TGTGCCAGCTCACCCGGGGCAAGCCTCTATGGCTACACCTTC. Full variable domain (rest looked up from reference TRBV18 and TRBJ1-2): NAGVMQNPRHLVRRRGQEARLRCSPMKGHSHVYWYRQLPEEGLKFMVYLQKENIIDESGMPKERFSAEFPKEGPSILRIQQVVRGDSAAYFCASSPGASLYGYTFGSGTRLTVV.

The chain recombines TRBV4-1 with TRBJ2-4, with D hard to call. Per germline, CDR1 MGHRA and CDR2 YSYEKL. This CDR3 spans 17 amino acids. With 1 base removed from V and 0 bases from J, the gap between germline ends came to 13 bases. In DNA form, the CDR3 reads TGCGCCAGCAGCCAAGGAATAATCGGCGGAGCCAAAAACATTCAGTACTTC. This codes for CASSQGIIGGAKNIQYF.

Only one count was recorded for this clone. The chain links TRBV5-1 to TRBJ2-7; TRBD2 matches 13 bases. CDR3 length: 15 residues. V was pared by 4 bases and J by 7 bases, with 8 bases of the junction left unmatched. CDR1 SGHRS and CDR2 YFSETQ come from the germline V gene. For the CDR3, the DNA is TGCGCCAGCAGCCTAGGACTAGCGGGAGCACAAGAGCAGTACTTC. Protein product: CASSLGLAGAQEQYF.

This sequence joins TRBV2 and TRBJ2-5; 7 nucleotides match TRBD1. CDR1 is SNHLY, CDR2 FYNNEI, per germline. The CDR3 covers 14 residues. V trimming: 6 bases; J trimming: 3 bases; junction bases outside the gene matches: 7. The CDR3 coding sequence is TGTGCCAGCAGGGACGGGACAGCCAAAGAGACCCAGTACTTC. Translating gives CASRDGTAKETQYF.

The chain uses TRBV14 and TRBJ2-5; TRBD2 is a possible D gene (6 bases). Per the germline V gene, CDR1 is SGHDN and CDR2 is FVKESK. V dropped 1 base and J dropped 0 bases, with 15 bases sitting between them. There are 17 residues in the CDR3. As DNA, the CDR3 is TGTGCCAGCAGCCAAGCAGGGACTGCAGGGCACCAAGAGACCCAGTACTTC. Amino acids: CASSQAGTAGHQETQYF.

This chain links TRBV18 with TRBJ1-2; no firm D call. Trimming pared 3 bases from V and 2 bases from J, leaving 10 bases between. Germline V gives CDR1 KGHSH, CDR2 LQKENI. This CDR3 contains 14 residues. The CDR3 region has the DNA TGTGCCAGCTCACCGGACCTTACGAACTATGGCTACACCTTC. It is translated as CASSPDLTNYGYTF. The whole variable domain, filled in from reference TRBV18 and TRBJ1-2, reads NAGVMQNPRHLVRRRGQEARLRCSPMKGHSHVYWYRQLPEEGLKFMVYLQKENIIDESGMPKERFSAEFPKEGPSILRIQQVVRGDSAAYFCASSPDLTNYGYTFGSGTRLTVV.

The genes are TRBV10-3 and TRBJ2-7, with 11 bases identical to TRBD1. This CDR3 has 13 amino acids. CDR1 and CDR2 (germline): ENHRY, SYGVKD. Unmatched junction bases numbered 9, after V lost 10 bases and J lost 7 bases. Here the CDR3 DNA reads TGTGCCAGCCGGACAGGGGGCGCGGGAGAGCAGTACTTC. Its translation: CASRTGGAGEQYF.

The sample holds one count of this clone. V gene TRBV4-1 combines with J gene TRBJ2-7; TRBD2 aligns across 11 bases. The CDR3 runs to 15 residues. CDR1 and CDR2 (germline): MGHRA, YSYEKL. Trimming cost V 2 bases and J 4 bases; bases outside gene matches: 4. CDR3 in amino acids: CASSQLAGGKYEQYF. CDR3 coding DNA: TGCGCCAGCAGCCAACTAGCGGGGGGCAAGTACGAGCAGTACTTC.

This chain links TRBV7-2 with TRBJ1-1, with D possibly matching TRBD1 (5 bases). The CDR3 is made up of 15 amino acids. Trimming shortened V by 5 bases and J by 5 bases, and 18 bases separated the two germline ends. The germline V gene encodes CDR1 SGHTA and CDR2 FQGNSA. The CDR3 DNA follows: TGTGCCAGCAGCCCAGGGCAAGTAATACGGACTGAAGCTTTCTTT. Translating gives CASSPGQVIRTEAFF.

The chain links TRBV2 to TRBJ2-2; 7 bases align to TRBD1. Trimming at V came to 2 bases and at J to 4 bases, leaving 13 bases not matched to a gene. Per germline, CDR1 SNHLY and CDR2 FYNNEI. CDR3 length equals 18 residues. The CDR3, as DNA: TGTGCCAGCAGTGAATTCTTTTTAGGGGGCGAGGGCACCGGGGAGCTGTTTTTT. Encoded protein: CASSEFFLGGEGTGELFF. Variable domain in full (rest from reference TRBV2 and TRBJ2-2): EPEVTQTPSHQVTQMGQEVILRCVPISNHLYFYWYRQILGQKVEFLVSFYNNEISEKSEIFDDQFSVERPDGSNFTLKIRSTKLEDSAMYFCASSEFFLGGEGTGELFFGEGSRLTVL.

The chain is built from TRBV6-5 and TRBJ1-5, with 11 bases that match TRBD1. CDR1 and CDR2 (germline): MNHEY, SVGAGI. The V gene end was trimmed by 7 bases and the J gene end by 6 bases; junction bases not matched to a gene: 5. The CDR3 is 14 residues long. In DNA form, the CDR3 reads TGTGCCAGCACAGGACAGGGGGCGGCTCAGCCCCAGCATTTT. Its protein is CASTGQGAAQPQHF.

This clone was counted a single time. The chain links TRBV4-3 to TRBJ1-1; D is unclear. Germline lookup yields CDR1 LGHNA and CDR2 YSLEER. The CDR3 runs 14 residues. The V end lost 1 base, the J end lost 2 bases, and 8 bases lay between the germline ends. DNA for the CDR3: TGCGCCAGCAGCCAAGCTCGGGTTAACACTGAAGCTTTCTTT. As protein: CASSQARVNTEAFF.

The V call is TRBV18, the J call TRBJ2-1; D is perhaps TRBD2 (5 bases). Germline V lookup: CDR1 KGHSH, CDR2 LQKENI. CDR3 length equals 15 residues. The germline V and J ends were trimmed by 3 bases and 3 bases, with 12 bases remaining between them. The CDR3 region is CASSPRAGNYNEQFF. CDR3 DNA sequence: TGTGCCAGCTCACCGCGCGCGGGTAACTACAATGAGCAGTTCTTC. The whole variable domain, remainder taken from reference TRBV18 and TRBJ2-1, is NAGVMQNPRHLVRRRGQEARLRCSPMKGHSHVYWYRQLPEEGLKFMVYLQKENIIDESGMPKERFSAEFPKEGPSILRIQQVVRGDSAAYFCASSPRAGNYNEQFFGPGTRLTVL.

This sequence joins TRBV9 and TRBJ2-2; possibly TRBD2 for D (5 bases). Germline V gene data show CDR1 as SGDLS and CDR2 as YYNGEE. CDR3 length equals 15 residues. V gave up 0 bases and J gave up 6 bases, with 12 bases separating them. CDR3: CASSVVASRAGELFF. CDR3 nucleotide sequence: TGTGCCAGCAGCGTAGTGGCTAGCAGAGCCGGGGAGCTGTTTTTT.

The genes are TRBV6-1 and TRBJ2-3; D gene ambiguous. The V gene's germline CDR1 is MNHNS and CDR2 SASEGT. With 1 base removed from V and 3 bases from J, the gap between germline ends came to 11 bases. The CDR3 has 15 amino acids. CDR3 DNA: TGTGCCAGCAGTGAAGGTCCTGGTATTACAGATACGCAGTATTTT. Translated: CASSEGPGITDTQYF.

This clone was seen only once. The chain couples TRBV6-5 to TRBJ2-5, with 8 bases aligning to TRBD2. The V gene end was trimmed by 5 bases and the J gene end by 1 base; junction bases not matched to a gene: 3. Per germline, CDR1 MNHEY and CDR2 SVGAGI. CDR3 length: 14 residues. The CDR3 region has the DNA TGTGCCAGCAGTCTTAGCGGGGCCCAAGAGACCCAGTACTTC. It translates to CASSLSGAQETQYF.

The chain has TRBV7-2 and TRBJ1-5, with D possibly matching TRBD1 (5 bases). This CDR3 spans 15 amino acids. Deletions cut 5 bases from V and 0 bases from J, with 11 bases between. The germline V gene encodes CDR1 SGHTA and CDR2 FQGNSA. The CDR3 nucleotides read TGTGCCAGCAGCCCGGGGGGTTATAGCAATCAGCCCCAGCATTTT. It encodes CASSPGGYSNQPQHF. Full variable domain (outside the CDR3, taken from reference TRBV7-2 and TRBJ1-5): GAGVSQSPSNKVTEKGKDVELRCDPISGHTALYWYRQSLGQGLEFLIYFQGNSAPDKSGLPSDRFSAERTGGSVSTLTIQRTQQEDSAVYLCASSPGGYSNQPQHFGDGTRLSIL.

CDR3 coding DNA: TGTGCCAGCAGCTTAGCCACGGGTAAAGAGACCCAGTACTTC. Translation: CASSLATGKETQYF. This chain uses TRBV7-6 with TRBJ2-5; D remains ambiguous. The CDR3 is 14 residues long. V lost 0 bases and J lost 3, with 8 bases in between. The germline V gene encodes CDR1 SGHVS and CDR2 FNYEAQ.

V is TRBV5-1 and J is TRBJ1-2; TRBD1 aligns across 12 bases. The V gene end was trimmed by 3 bases and the J gene end by 6 bases; junction bases not matched to a gene: 3. Germline CDR1 is SGHRS and CDR2 is YFSETQ. This CDR3 has 14 amino acids. CDR3 protein: CASSSGQGANGYTF. DNA of the CDR3: TGCGCCAGCAGCTCGGGACAGGGGGCGAATGGCTACACCTTC.

The chain has TRBV7-2 and TRBJ2-2; 10 positions agree with TRBD2. The CDR3 totals 15 residues. Trimming at V came to 0 bases and at J to 13 bases, leaving 8 bases not matched to a gene. Germline V gene lookup returns CDR1 SGHTA and CDR2 FQGNSA. The CDR3 nucleotides are TGTGCCAGCAGCTTAGCGGCGGCTAGCGGGGGCCGGCTGTTTTTT. This codes for CASSLAAASGGRLFF. Full variable domain (remainder filled in from reference TRBV7-2 and TRBJ2-2): GAGVSQSPSNKVTEKGKDVELRCDPISGHTALYWYRQSLGQGLEFLIYFQGNSAPDKSGLPSDRFSAERTGGSVSTLTIQRTQQEDSAVYLCASSLAAASGGRLFFGEGSRLTVL.

This chain connects TRBV12-5 to TRBJ2-7, with 9 bases fitting TRBD1. The length of the CDR3 is 13 residues. V shed 6 bases, J shed 5 bases, and the junction held 5 bases outside the gene matches. The germline V gene encodes CDR1 LGHNT and CDR2 FRNRAP. CDR3 DNA sequence: TGTGCTAGTGGACCGGGACAGGGCCACGAGCAGTACTTC. Protein product: CASGPGQGHEQYF. Looking up the rest from reference TRBV12-5 and TRBJ2-7 gives the full variable domain: DARVTQTPRHKVTEMGQEVTMRCQPILGHNTVFWYRQTMMQGLELLAYFRNRAPLDDSGMPKDRFSAEMPDATLATLKIQPSEPRDSAVYFCASGPGQGHEQYFGPGTRLTVT.

V gene TRBV6-5 combines with J gene TRBJ2-1, with 7 bases fitting TRBD2. With 4 bases clipped from V and 1 base from J, the junction kept 7 bases outside the gene matches. Germline values: CDR1 MNHEY, CDR2 SVGAGI. The length of the CDR3 is 16 residues. CDR3 DNA: TGTGCCAGCAGTTTCACTCCGGGACTATCCTACAATGAGCAGTTCTTC. As protein: CASSFTPGLSYNEQFF.

The chain combines TRBV25-1 with TRBJ2-2; perhaps TRBD1 as D (5 bases). The CDR3 totals 16 residues. Trimming shortened V by 0 bases and J by 3 bases, and 11 bases separated the two germline ends. Per the germline V gene, CDR1 is MGHDK and CDR2 is SYGVNS. The chain's CDR3 is CASSEYGRADTGELFF. CDR3 sequence (DNA): TGTGCCAGCAGTGAATATGGCAGGGCCGACACCGGGGAGCTGTTTTTT.

This chain links TRBV27 with TRBJ2-7; D is possibly TRBD1 (5 bases). CDR1 and CDR2 (germline): MNHEY, SMNVEV (reference sequence). V lost 5 bases and J lost 2, with 16 bases in between. The CDR3 is 15 amino acids. CDR3 sequence: CASSLTAGSTYEQYF. The CDR3 nucleotides read TGTGCCAGCAGTCTAACGGCAGGGTCGACCTACGAGCAGTACTTC.

The genes are TRBV9 and TRBJ1-1; D not resolved. From germline, CDR1 is SGDLS and CDR2 YYNGEE. The CDR3 covers 13 residues. Trimming shortened V by 2 bases and J by 1 base, and 6 bases separated the two germline ends. The CDR3 nucleotides are TGTGCCAGCAGCGTCCACGCGAACACTGAAGCTTTCTTT. It yields the protein CASSVHANTEAFF.